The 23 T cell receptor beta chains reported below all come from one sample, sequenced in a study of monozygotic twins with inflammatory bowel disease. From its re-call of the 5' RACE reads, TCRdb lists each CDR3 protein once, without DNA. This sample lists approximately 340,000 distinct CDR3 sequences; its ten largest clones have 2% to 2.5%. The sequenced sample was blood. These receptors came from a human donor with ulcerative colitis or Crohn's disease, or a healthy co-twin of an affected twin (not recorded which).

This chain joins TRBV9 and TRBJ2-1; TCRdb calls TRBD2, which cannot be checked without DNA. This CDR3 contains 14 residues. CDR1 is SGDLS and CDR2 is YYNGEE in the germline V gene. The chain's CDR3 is CASSVGLADNEQFF.

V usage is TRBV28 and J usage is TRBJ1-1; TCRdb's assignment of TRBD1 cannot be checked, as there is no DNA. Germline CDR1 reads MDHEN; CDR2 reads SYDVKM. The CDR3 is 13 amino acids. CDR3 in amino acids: CASSLGGFPEAFF. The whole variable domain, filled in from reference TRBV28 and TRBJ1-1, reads DVKVTQSSRYLVKRTGEKVFLECVQDMDHENMFWYRQDPGLGLRLIYFSYDVKMKEKGDIPEGYSVSREKKERFSLILESASTNQTSMYLCASSLGGFPEAFFGQGTRLTVV.

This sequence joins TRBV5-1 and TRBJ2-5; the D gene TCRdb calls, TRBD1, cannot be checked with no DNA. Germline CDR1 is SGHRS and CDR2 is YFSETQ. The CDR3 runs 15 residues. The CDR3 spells CASSLGQGAAETQYF.

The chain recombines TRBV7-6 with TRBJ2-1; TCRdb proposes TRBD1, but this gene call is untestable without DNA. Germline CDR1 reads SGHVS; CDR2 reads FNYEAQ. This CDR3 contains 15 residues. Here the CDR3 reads CASSSRESTRDEQFF.

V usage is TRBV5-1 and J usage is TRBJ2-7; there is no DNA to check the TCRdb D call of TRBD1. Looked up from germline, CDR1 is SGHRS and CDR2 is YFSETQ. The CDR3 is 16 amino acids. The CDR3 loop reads CASSAGTGQSIYEQYF.

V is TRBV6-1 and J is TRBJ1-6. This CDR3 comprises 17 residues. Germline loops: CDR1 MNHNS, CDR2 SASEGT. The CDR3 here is CASNPGLRGELNSPLHF.

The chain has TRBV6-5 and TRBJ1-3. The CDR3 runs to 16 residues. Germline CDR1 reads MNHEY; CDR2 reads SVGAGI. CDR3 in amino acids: CASSYTDGISGNTIYF.

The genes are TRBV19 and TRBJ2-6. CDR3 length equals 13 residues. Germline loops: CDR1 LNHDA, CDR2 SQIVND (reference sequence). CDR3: CASMASGANVLTF.

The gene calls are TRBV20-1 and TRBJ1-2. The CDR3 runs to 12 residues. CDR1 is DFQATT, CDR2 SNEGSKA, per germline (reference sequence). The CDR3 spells CSAIGDHYGYTF.

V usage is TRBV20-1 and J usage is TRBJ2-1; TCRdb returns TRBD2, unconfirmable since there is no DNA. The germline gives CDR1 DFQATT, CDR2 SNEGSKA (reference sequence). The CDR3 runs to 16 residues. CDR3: CSVRFPSLSSYNEQFF.

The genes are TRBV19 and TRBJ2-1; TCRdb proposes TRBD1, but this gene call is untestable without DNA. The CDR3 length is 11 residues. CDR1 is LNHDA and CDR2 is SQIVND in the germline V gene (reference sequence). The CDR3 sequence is CASKQGQRLVF. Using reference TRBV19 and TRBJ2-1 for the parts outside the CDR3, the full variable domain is DGGITQSPKYLFRKEGQNVTLSCEQNLNHDAMYWYRQDPGQGLRLIYYSQIVNDFQKGDIAEGYSVSREKKESFPLTVTSAQKNPTAFYLCASKQGQRLVFGPGTRLTVL.

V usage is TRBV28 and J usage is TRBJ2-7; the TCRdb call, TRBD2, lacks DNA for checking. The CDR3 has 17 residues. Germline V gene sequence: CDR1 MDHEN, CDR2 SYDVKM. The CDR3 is CASSSGPGASDRYEQYF.

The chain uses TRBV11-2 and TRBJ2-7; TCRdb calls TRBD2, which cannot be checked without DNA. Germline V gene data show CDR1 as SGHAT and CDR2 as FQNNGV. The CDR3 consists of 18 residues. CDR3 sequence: CASSSWTSGGGFSYEQYF.

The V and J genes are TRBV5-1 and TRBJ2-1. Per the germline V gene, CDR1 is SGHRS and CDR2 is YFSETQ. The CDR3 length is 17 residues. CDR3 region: CASSLDGASNPYNEQFF.

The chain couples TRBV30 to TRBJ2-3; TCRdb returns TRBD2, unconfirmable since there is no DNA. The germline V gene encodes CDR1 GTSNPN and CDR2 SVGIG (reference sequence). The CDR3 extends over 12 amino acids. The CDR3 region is CAWEGRLDTQYF.

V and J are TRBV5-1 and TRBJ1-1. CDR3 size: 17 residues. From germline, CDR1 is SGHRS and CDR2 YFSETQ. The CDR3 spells CASSLLTIGTRNTEAFF.

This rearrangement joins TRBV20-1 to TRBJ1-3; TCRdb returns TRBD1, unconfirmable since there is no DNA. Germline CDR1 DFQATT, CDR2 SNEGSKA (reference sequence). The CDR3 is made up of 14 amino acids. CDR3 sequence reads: CSARRDRVGNTIYF.

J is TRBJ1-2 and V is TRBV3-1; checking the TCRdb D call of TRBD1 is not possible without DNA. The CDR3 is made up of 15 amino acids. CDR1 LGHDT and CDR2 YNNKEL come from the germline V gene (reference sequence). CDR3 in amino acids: CASSQESAGTYGYTF.

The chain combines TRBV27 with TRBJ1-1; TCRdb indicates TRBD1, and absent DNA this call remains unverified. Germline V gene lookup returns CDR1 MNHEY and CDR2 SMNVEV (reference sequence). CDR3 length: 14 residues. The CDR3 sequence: CASSRQGALTEAFF.

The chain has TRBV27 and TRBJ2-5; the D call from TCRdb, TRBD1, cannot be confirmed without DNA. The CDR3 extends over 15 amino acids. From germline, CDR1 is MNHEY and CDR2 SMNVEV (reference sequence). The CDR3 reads CASSHKQGYQETQYF.

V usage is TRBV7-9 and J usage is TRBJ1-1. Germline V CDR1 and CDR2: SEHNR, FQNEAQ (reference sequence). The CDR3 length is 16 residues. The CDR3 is CASSLWAGTSHTEAFF.

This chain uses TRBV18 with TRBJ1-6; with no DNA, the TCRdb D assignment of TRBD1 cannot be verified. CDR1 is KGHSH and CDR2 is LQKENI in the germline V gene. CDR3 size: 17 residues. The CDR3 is CASSEGRDRGKGSPLHF.

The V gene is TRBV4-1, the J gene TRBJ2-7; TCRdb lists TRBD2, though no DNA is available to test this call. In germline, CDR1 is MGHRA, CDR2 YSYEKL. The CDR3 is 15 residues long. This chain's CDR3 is CASSQDKGLAYEQYF.